The 2 T cell receptor beta chains given below trace back to one sample, sequenced in a study of monozygotic twins with inflammatory bowel disease. TCRdb re-analyzed the 5' RACE reads; it lists each CDR3 protein once, without DNA. This sample contains under 150,000 distinct CDR3 sequences. Source material: blood. These receptors were collected from a human donor with ulcerative colitis or Crohn's disease, or a healthy co-twin of an affected twin (not recorded which).

The chain carries TRBV20-1 and TRBJ2-7; TCRdb calls TRBD1, which cannot be checked without DNA. The CDR3 loop spans 13 amino acids. The V gene's germline CDR1 is DFQATT and CDR2 SNEGSKA (reference sequence). CDR3: CSASQGSIYEQYF.

The chain joins TRBV4-1 to TRBJ2-5; the D gene TCRdb calls, TRBD1, cannot be checked with no DNA. Germline V lookup: CDR1 MGHRA, CDR2 YSYEKL. The CDR3 contains 16 residues. This chain's CDR3 is CTSSPELGQGRETQYF.